The clone carrying this T cell receptor (beta chain) has a count of ten or more. These data come from a study of low-dose radiotherapy and immunotherapy resistance in tumors. Study at large: Radiation delivery to Cohort 1 consisted of 0.5 Gy per fraction every 2 weeks, summing to 6.5 Gy. The study administered intravenous cyclophosphamide at 200 mg/m2 every two weeks, one day ahead of radiation and immunotherapy.

Time point indicated: after trial treatment. The treatment here: LDRT plus nivolumab, ipilimumab, low-dose cyclophosphamide and aspirin (RACIN trial). Every donor was treated with nivolumab, ipilimumab, aspirin, low-dose cyclophosphamide and also low-dose radiotherapy. This CDR3 region has 17 residues. Germline V CDR1 and CDR2: SQVTM, ANQGSEA. With 4 bases removed from V and 0 bases from J, the gap between germline ends came to 20 bases. TRAV- and TRBV-specific primers primed first-strand cDNA, covering alpha and beta chains. It was with a constant-region primer and a V-primer adapter that TCRs were amplified over roughly 20 PCR cycles. Isolated mRNA underwent amplification by in vitro transcription. TCRdb processed the reads anew with MiXCR; each CDR3 protein has one entry. The data contain about 35,000 distinct CDR3 sequences, roughly 20% of them singletons.

The source of this sequence is a female donor with ovarian cancer. Source: PBMCs, taken after low-dose radiotherapy plus immunotherapy. The V call is TRBV29-1, the J call TRBJ2-3; D possibly matches TRBD1 or TRBD2 (5 bases each). The CDR3 is CSVVFLRGPTSTDTQYF. The CDR3 coding sequence is TGCAGCGTTGTCTTCCTCCGGGGACCTACTAGCACAGATACGCAGTATTTT.